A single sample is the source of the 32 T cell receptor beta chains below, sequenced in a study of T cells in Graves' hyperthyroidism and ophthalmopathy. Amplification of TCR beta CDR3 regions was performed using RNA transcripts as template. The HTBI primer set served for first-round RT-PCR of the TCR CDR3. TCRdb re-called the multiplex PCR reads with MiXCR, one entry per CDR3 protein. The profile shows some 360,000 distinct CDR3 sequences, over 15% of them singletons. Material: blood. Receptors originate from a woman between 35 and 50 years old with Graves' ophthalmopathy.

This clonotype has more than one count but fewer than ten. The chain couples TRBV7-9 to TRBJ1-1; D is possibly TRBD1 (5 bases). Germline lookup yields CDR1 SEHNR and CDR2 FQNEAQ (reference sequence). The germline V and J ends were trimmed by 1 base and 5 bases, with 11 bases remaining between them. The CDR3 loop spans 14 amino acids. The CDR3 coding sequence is TGTGCCAGCAGCTTAGTAGCAGGGATAACTGAAGCTTTCTTT. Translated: CASSLVAGITEAFF.

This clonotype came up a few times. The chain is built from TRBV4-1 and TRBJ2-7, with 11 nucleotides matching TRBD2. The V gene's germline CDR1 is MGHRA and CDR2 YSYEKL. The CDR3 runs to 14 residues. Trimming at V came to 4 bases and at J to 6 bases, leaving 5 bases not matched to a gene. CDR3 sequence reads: CASSLAGGPVEQYF. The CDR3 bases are TGCGCCAGCAGCCTAGCGGGAGGGCCCGTCGAGCAGTACTTC.

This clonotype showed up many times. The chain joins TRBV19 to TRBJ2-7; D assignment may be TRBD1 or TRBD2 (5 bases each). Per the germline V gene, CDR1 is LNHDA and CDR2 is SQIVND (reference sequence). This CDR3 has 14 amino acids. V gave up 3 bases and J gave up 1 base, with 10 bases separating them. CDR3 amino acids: CASSMFGGSYEQYF. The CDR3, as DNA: TGTGCCAGTAGTATGTTTGGGGGATCCTACGAGCAGTACTTC.

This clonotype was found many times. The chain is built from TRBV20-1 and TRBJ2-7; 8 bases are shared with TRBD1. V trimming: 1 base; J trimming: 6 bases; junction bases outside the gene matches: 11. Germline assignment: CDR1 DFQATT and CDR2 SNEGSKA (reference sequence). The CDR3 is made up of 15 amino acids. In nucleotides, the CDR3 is TGCAGTGCTAGAGCTTCGACAGGGGAGGATGGCGAGCAGTACTTC. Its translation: CSARASTGEDGEQYF.

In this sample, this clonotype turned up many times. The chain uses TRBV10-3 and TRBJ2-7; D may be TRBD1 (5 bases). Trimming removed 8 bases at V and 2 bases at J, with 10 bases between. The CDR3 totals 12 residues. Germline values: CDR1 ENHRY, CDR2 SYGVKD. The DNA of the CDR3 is TGTGCCATCTCAGGGAATCCCTACGAGCAGTACTTC. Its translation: CAISGNPYEQYF.

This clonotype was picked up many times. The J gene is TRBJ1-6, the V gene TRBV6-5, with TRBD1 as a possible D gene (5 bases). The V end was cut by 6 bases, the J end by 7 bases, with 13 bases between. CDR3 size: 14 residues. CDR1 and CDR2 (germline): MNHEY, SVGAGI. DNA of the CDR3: TGTGCCAGCAGCATATGGGGGGGGAATTCACCCCTCCACTTT. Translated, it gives CASSIWGGNSPLHF.

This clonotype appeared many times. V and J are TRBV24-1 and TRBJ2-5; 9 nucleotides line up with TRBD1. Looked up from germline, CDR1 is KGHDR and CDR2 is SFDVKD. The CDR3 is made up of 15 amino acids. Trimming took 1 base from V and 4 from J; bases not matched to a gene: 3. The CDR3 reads CATSDFGTGRETQYF. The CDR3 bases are TGTGCCACCAGTGATTTCGGGACAGGGAGAGAGACCCAGTACTTC.

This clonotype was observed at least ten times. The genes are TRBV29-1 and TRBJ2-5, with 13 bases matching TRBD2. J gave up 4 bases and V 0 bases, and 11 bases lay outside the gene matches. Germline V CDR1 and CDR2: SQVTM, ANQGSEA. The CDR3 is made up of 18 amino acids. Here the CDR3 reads CSVEDSGTSGMEGETQYF. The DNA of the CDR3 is TGCAGCGTTGAAGATTCCGGGACTAGCGGGATGGAGGGAGAGACCCAGTACTTC.

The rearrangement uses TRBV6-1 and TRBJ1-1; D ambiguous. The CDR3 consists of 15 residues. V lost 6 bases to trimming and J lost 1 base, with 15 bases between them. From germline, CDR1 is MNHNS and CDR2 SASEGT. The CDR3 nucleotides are TGTGCCAGCAGAGACCCCGGACGGTCGAACACTGAAGCTTTCTTT. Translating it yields CASRDPGRSNTEAFF.

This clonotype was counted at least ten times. This CDR3 reads CASSFLTGELFF. CDR3 coding DNA: TGTGCCAGCAGTTTCCTCACCGGGGAGCTGTTTTTT. The J gene is TRBJ2-2, the V gene TRBV28; D is unresolved. Germline V lookup: CDR1 MDHEN, CDR2 SYDVKM. V was trimmed by 3 bases and J by 4 bases, leaving 3 bases between them. The CDR3 is made up of 12 amino acids.

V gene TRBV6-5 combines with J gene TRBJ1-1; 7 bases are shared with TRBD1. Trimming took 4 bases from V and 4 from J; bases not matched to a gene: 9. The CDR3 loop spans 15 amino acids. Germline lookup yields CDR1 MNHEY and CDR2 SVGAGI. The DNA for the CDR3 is TGTGCCAGCAGTTCCAACAGGGGTGGGGGCACTGAAGCTTTCTTT. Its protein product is CASSSNRGGGTEAFF.

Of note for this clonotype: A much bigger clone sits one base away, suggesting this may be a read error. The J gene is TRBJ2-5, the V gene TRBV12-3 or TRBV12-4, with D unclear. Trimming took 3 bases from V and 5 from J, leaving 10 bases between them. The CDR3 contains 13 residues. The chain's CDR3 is CASSFVYGETQYF. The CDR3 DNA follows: TGTGCCAGCAGTTTCGTCTACGGGGAGACCCAGTACTTC.

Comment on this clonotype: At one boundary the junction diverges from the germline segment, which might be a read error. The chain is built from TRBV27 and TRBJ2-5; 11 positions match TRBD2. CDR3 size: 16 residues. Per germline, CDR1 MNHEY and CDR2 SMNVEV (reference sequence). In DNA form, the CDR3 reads TGTGCCAGCAGCCGCCGACTAGCGGGACCCCAAGGGACCCAGTACTTC. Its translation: CASSRRLAGPQGTQYF.

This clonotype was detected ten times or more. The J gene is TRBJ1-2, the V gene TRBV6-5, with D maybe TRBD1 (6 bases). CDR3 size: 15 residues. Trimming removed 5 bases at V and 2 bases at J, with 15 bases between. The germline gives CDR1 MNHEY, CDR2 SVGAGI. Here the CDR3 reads CASSPPQGRNYGYTF. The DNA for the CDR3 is TGTGCCAGCAGTCCGCCACAGGGTCGGAACTATGGCTACACCTTC.

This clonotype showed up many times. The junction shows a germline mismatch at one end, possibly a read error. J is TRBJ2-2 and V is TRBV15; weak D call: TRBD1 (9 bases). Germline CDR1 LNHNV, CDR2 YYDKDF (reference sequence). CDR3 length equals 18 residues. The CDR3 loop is CATSREQGAGGFTGEPFF. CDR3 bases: TGTGCCACCAGCAGAGAACAGGGGGCGGGGGGATTTACCGGGGAGCCGTTTTTT. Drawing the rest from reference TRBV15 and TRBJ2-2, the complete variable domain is DAMVIQNPRYQVTQFGKPVTLSCSQTLNHNVMYWYQQKSSQAPKLLFHYYDKDFNNEADTPDNFQSRRPNTSFCFLDIRSPGLGDTAMYLCATSREQGAGGFTGEPFFGEGSRLTVL.

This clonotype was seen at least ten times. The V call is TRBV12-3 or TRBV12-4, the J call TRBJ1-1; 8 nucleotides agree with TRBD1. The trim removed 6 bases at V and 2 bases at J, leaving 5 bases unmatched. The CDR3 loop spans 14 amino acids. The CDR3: CASSPRGRNTEAFF. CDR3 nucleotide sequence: TGTGCCAGCAGCCCCAGGGGGCGAAACACTGAAGCTTTCTTT.

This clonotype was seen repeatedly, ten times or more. The CDR3 nucleotides are TGCAGCGTTGAAGATGTTGGGAGCTATGGCTACACCTTC. Protein product: CSVEDVGSYGYTF. The genes are TRBV29-1 and TRBJ1-2; no clear D. With 0 bases removed from V and 4 bases from J, the gap between germline ends came to 9 bases. The CDR3 totals 13 residues. Looked up from germline, CDR1 is SQVTM and CDR2 is ANQGSEA. Full variable domain (remainder filled in from reference TRBV29-1 and TRBJ1-2): SAVISQKPSRDICQRGTSLTIQCQVDSQVTMMFWYRQQPGQSLTLIATANQGSEATYESGFVIDKFPISRPNLTFSTLTVSNMSPEDSSIYLCSVEDVGSYGYTFGSGTRLTVV.

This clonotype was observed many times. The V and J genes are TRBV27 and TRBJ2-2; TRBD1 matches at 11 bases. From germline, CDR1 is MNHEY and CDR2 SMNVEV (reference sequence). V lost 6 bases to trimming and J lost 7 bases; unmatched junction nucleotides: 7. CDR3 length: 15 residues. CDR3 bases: TGTGCCAGCAGCTCAGGACAGGGGGCAATCGGGGAGCTGTTTTTT. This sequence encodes CASSSGQGAIGELFF.

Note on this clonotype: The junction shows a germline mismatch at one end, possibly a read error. The DNA for the CDR3 is TGTGTCAGCAGTCAGACCTCCCTCGGGAGGGGCGAGCAGTACTTC. This encodes CVSSQTSLGRGEQYF. The chain uses TRBV27 and TRBJ2-7; 8 positions agree with TRBD2. CDR1 is MNHEY and CDR2 is SMNVEV in the germline V gene (reference sequence). The CDR3 totals 15 residues.

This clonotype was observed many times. CDR3 bases: TGTGCCAGCGAATCCACAGGGGGAGAGACCCAGTACTTC. Residues: CASESTGGETQYF. The V gene is TRBV11-2, the J gene TRBJ2-5; 8 bases fit TRBD1. Germline V gives CDR1 SGHAT, CDR2 FQNNGV. This CDR3 has 13 amino acids. V was clipped by 8 bases and J by 4 bases; unmatched bases: 6.

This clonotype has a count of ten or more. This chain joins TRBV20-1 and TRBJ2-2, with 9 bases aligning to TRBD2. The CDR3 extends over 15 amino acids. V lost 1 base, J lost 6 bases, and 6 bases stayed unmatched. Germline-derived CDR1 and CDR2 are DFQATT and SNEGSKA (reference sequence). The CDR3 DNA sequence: TGCAGTGCTAGAGTCCCAGCGGGAGGTTCCGGGGAGCTGTTTTTT. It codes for CSARVPAGGSGELFF.

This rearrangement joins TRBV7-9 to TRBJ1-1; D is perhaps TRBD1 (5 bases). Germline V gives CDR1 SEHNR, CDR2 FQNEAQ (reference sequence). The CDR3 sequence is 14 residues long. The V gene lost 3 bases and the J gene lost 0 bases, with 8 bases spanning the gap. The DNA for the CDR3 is TGTGCCAGCAGCTTTGGGGACGTGAACACTGAAGCTTTCTTT. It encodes CASSFGDVNTEAFF.

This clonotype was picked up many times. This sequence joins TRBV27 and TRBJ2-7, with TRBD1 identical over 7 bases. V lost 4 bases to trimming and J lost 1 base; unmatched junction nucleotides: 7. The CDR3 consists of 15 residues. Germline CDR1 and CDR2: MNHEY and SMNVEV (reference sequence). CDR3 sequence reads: CASSYTPTGSYEQYF. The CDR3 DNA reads TGTGCCAGCAGTTACACCCCGACAGGGTCCTACGAGCAGTACTTC.

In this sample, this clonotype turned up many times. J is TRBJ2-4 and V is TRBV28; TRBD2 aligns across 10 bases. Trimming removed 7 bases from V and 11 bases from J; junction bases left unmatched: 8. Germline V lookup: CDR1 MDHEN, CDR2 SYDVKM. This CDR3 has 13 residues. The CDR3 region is CASKVPSGSLQYF. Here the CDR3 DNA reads TGTGCCAGCAAGGTCCCTAGCGGGAGTCTTCAGTACTTC. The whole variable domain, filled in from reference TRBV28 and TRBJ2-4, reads DVKVTQSSRYLVKRTGEKVFLECVQDMDHENMFWYRQDPGLGLRLIYFSYDVKMKEKGDIPEGYSVSREKKERFSLILESASTNQTSMYLCASKVPSGSLQYFGAGTRLSVL.

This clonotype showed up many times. The CDR3 is CASRSLNQPQHF. The CDR3 bases are TGTGCCAGCAGGTCTTTAAATCAGCCCCAGCATTTT. This rearrangement joins TRBV6-1 to TRBJ1-5; D is ambiguous. This CDR3 has 12 amino acids. Looked up from germline, CDR1 is MNHNS and CDR2 is SASEGT. Trimming shortened V by 6 bases and J by 4 bases, and 7 bases separated the two germline ends.

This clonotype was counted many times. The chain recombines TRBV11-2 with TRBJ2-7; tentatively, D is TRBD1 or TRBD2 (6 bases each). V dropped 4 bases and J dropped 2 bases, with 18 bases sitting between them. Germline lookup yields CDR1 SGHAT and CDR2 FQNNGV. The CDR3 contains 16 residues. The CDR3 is CASSSLGGPRAYEQYF. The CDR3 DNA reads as TGTGCCAGCAGCTCACTCGGGGGCCCTAGGGCCTACGAGCAGTACTTC.

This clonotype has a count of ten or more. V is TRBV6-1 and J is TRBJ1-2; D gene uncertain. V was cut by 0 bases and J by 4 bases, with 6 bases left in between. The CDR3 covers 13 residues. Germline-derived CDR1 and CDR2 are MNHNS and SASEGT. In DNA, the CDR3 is TGTGCCAGCAGTGAAGCAGGACTCTATGGCTACACCTTC. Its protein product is CASSEAGLYGYTF.

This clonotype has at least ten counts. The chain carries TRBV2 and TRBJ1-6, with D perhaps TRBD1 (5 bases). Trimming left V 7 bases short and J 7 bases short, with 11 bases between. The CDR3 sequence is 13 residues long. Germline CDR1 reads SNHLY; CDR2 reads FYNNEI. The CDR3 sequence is CASKKTANSPLHF. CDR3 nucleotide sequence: TGTGCCAGCAAAAAGACAGCGAATTCACCCCTCCACTTT.

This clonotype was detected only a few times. CDR3 in amino acids: CASSVEGEVNSPLHF. CDR3 bases: TGTGCCAGCAGTGTCGAAGGGGAAGTTAATTCACCCCTCCACTTT. This sequence joins TRBV28 and TRBJ1-6; weak D call: TRBD1 (5 bases). This CDR3 contains 15 residues. The V end lost 5 bases, the J end lost 6 bases, and 14 bases lay between the germline ends. Germline-derived CDR1 and CDR2 are MDHEN and SYDVKM.

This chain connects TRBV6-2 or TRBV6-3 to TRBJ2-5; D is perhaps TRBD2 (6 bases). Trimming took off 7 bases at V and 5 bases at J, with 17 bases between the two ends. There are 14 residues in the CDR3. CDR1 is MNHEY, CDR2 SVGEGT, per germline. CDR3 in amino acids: CASTPSPSGETQYF. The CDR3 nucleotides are TGTGCCAGCACCCCAAGTCCCAGCGGGGAGACCCAGTACTTC.

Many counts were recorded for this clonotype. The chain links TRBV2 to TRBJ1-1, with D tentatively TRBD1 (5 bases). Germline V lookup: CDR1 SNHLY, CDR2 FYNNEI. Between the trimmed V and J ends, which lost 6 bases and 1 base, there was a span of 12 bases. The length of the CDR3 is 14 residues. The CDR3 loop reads CASRGVRRNTEAFF. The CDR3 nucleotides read TGTGCCAGCAGGGGGGTGAGGAGGAACACTGAAGCTTTCTTT.

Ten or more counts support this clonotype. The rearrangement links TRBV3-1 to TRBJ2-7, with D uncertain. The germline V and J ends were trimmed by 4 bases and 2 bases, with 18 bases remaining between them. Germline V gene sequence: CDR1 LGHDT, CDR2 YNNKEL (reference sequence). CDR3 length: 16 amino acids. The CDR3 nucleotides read TGTGCCAGCAGCCCTGGGCACGGAGAGCTGCCCTACGAGCAGTACTTC. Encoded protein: CASSPGHGELPYEQYF.